Below, one T cell receptor beta chain is given with its context. The record originates from a study of blood T cell repertoires in COVID-19. Across the study: Samples representing acute and convalescent COVID-19 were sourced from the United States, Italy and Spain. The cDNA or gDNA used as material had been derived from T cells, B-cell-depleted T cells, or PBMCs.

Only in-frame clones appear in the TCRdb table, and some are missing; sequencing was by immunoSEQ multiplex PCR. The repertoire holds 100,000 to 150,000 clones, with approximately 88% as singletons. Germline lookup yields CDR1 LGHDT and CDR2 YNNKEL (reference sequence). Trimming took off 1 base at V and 5 bases at J, with 5 bases between the two ends. The CDR3 contains 12 residues. Sequencing input: peripheral blood. This receptor was taken from a man aged 55-75 years with acute or convalescent COVID-19. This chain connects TRBV3-1 (or the pseudogene TRBV3-2) to TRBJ1-2; D ambiguous. The CDR3 protein is CASSQVRYGYTF. The CDR3, as DNA: TGTGCCAGCAGCCAAGTGCGTTATGGCTACACCTTC.